This section outlines one T cell receptor (beta chain) sequence together with its context. Single viable CD3+CD4+CD8-CD45RO+ cells were sorted as the memory CD4+ T cells. The data derive from a study of memory CD4+ T cells and cytomegalovirus serostatus. This CDR3 contains 14 residues. Deletions cut 1 base from V and 4 bases from J, with 10 bases between. CDR1 is LNHDA, CDR2 SQIVND, per germline (reference sequence). Clones were read by immunoSEQ multiplex PCR, and TCRdb kept only the in-frame ones, dropping some. The sample includes around 32,000 clones, roughly 80% seen only once; the top ten take less than 0.65%.

The source of this sequence is an adult in good health and CMV-seronegative. Some clones in this sample may be carry-over from other donors' samples. The V gene is TRBV19, the J gene TRBJ2-5, with a possible D match to TRBD2 (6 bases). The specimen was memory CD4+ T cells from blood. The CDR3 nucleotides read TGTGCCAGTAGTATAGGAGGAGGGAGAGAGACCCAGTACTTC. Its translation: CASSIGGGRETQYF.